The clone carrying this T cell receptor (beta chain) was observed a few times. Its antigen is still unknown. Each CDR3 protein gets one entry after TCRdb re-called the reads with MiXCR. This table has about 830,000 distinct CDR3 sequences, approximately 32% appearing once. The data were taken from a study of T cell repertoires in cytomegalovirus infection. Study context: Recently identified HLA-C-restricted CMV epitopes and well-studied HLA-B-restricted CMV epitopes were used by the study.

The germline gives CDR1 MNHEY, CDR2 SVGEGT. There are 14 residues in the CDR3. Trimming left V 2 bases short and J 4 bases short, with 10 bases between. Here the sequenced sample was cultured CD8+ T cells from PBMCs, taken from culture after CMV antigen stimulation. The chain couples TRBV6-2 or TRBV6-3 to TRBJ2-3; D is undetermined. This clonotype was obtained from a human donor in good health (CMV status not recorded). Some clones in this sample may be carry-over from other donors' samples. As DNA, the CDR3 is TGTGCCAGCAGTTACGGGTCAACGGCAGATACGCAGTATTTT. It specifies CASSYGSTADTQYF.